The 25 T cell receptor beta chains below were found in one sample sequenced in a study of spatial heterogeneity in lung cancer. Via MiXCR, TCRdb re-called the 5' RACE reads, giving one row per CDR3 protein. The table shows nearly 95,000 distinct CDR3 sequences, with around 19% occurring only once. The time point here: blood at routine non-recurrence follow-up after resection. Sequenced material: PBMCs, taken at follow-up. Receptor source: a male donor with early-stage non-small cell lung cancer.

This chain's CDR3 is CASSPAPGTRGGYEQYF. In DNA form, the CDR3 reads TGTGCCAGCAGTCCAGCCCCCGGGACCCGAGGGGGCTACGAGCAGTACTTC. The chain is built from TRBV27 and TRBJ2-7; possibly TRBD1 for D (6 bases). This CDR3 region has 17 residues. CDR1 is MNHEY and CDR2 is SMNVEV in the germline V gene (reference sequence). V lost 5 bases, J lost 3 bases, and 23 bases lay in between.

This chain joins TRBV7-2 and TRBJ2-4; maybe TRBD2 (5 bases). Germline values: CDR1 SGHTA, CDR2 FQGNSA. This CDR3 region has 13 residues. Trimming stripped 1 base from V and 7 bases from J, with 8 bases between. CDR3 coding DNA: TGTGCCAGCAGCTTAGGTGGCGGGAACATTCAGTACTTC. Amino acids: CASSLGGGNIQYF. The full variable domain, rest sourced from reference TRBV7-2 and TRBJ2-4, is GAGVSQSPSNKVTEKGKDVELRCDPISGHTALYWYRQSLGQGLEFLIYFQGNSAPDKSGLPSDRFSAERTGGSVSTLTIQRTQQEDSAVYLCASSLGGGNIQYFGAGTRLSVL.

The CDR3 region is CSVRRGTNTEAFF. The CDR3 coding sequence is TGCAGCGTTCGCAGGGGTACGAACACTGAAGCTTTCTTT. The chain is built from TRBV29-1 and TRBJ1-1, with D tentatively TRBD1 (6 bases). Looked up from germline, CDR1 is SQVTM and CDR2 is ANQGSEA. This CDR3 region has 13 residues. Trimming shortened V by 5 bases and J by 1 base, and 11 bases separated the two germline ends. Based on the CDR3 plus reference TRBV29-1 and TRBJ1-1, the full variable domain is SAVISQKPSRDICQRGTSLTIQCQVDSQVTMMFWYRQQPGQSLTLIATANQGSEATYESGFVIDKFPISRPNLTFSTLTVSNMSPEDSSIYLCSVRRGTNTEAFFGQGTRLTVV.

This chain connects TRBV3-1 to TRBJ2-3; D gene ambiguous. The CDR3 spans 15 residues. Germline lookup yields CDR1 LGHDT and CDR2 YNNKEL (reference sequence). Trimming took 1 base from V and 4 from J, leaving 12 bases between them. This CDR3 is CASSQAMGISDTQYF. In nucleotides, the CDR3 is TGTGCCAGCAGCCAAGCAATGGGCATCTCAGATACGCAGTATTTT.

The chain employs TRBV3-1 and TRBJ2-1; D not resolved. Looked up from germline, CDR1 is LGHDT and CDR2 is YNNKEL (reference sequence). Trimming pared 3 bases from V and 7 bases from J, leaving 7 bases between. The CDR3 length is 12 residues. This CDR3 reads CASSQFGNEQFF. CDR3 nucleotides: TGTGCCAGCAGCCAGTTTGGGAATGAGCAGTTCTTC.

V and J are TRBV7-2 and TRBJ1-1; no clear D gene. This CDR3 region has 14 residues. Per the germline V gene, CDR1 is SGHTA and CDR2 is FQGNSA. The ends were cut back, 6 bases at V and 3 bases at J, with 14 bases in the middle. CDR3 region: CASSSTTFDTEAFF. The CDR3 DNA follows: TGTGCCAGCAGTTCCACTACCTTTGACACTGAAGCTTTCTTT.

This clonotype came up a few times. This chain connects TRBV9 to TRBJ2-2; 14 bases map to TRBD2. After removal of 3 bases from V and 4 bases from J, the junction contained 14 bases not matched to a gene. Germline-derived CDR1 and CDR2 are SGDLS and YYNGEE. This CDR3 comprises 20 residues. The CDR3 spells CASSAPLGLAGGLGTGELFF. The CDR3 nucleotides read TGTGCCAGCAGCGCACCCCTAGGACTAGCGGGAGGTTTGGGCACCGGGGAGCTGTTTTTT.

The chain recombines TRBV7-2 with TRBJ1-4; D not certain. There are 13 residues in the CDR3. CDR1 is SGHTA and CDR2 is FQGNSA in the germline V gene. V gave up 3 bases and J gave up 4 bases, with 6 bases separating them. CDR3 sequence (DNA): TGTGCCAGCAGCTTTACTCATAATGAAAAACTGTTTTTT. It encodes CASSFTHNEKLFF.

This clonotype has a handful of counts. The gene calls are TRBV7-9 and TRBJ2-5; maybe TRBD2 (7 bases). The CDR3 is made up of 17 amino acids. V lost 5 bases, J lost 0 bases, and 19 bases lay in between. Per the germline V gene, CDR1 is SEHNR and CDR2 is FQNEAQ (reference sequence). The CDR3 loop is CASSHGGLAVYQETQYF. The CDR3 DNA follows: TGTGCCAGCAGCCACGGGGGGCTAGCGGTTTACCAAGAGACCCAGTACTTC. The entire variable domain, with the rest obtained from reference TRBV7-9 and TRBJ2-5, is as follows: DTGVSQNPRHKITKRGQNVTFRCDPISEHNRLYWYRQTLGQGPEFLTYFQNEAQLEKSRLLSDRFSAERPKGSFSTLEIQRTEQGDSAMYLCASSHGGLAVYQETQYFGPGTRLLVL.

This chain uses TRBV27 with TRBJ2-5; the D gene could be TRBD1 or TRBD2 (5 bases each). The germline V and J ends were trimmed by 2 bases and 1 base, with 8 bases remaining between them. Germline V CDR1 and CDR2: MNHEY, SMNVEV (reference sequence). The length of the CDR3 is 14 residues. For the CDR3, the DNA is TGTGCCAGCAGTTTAATGGGGGTCCAAGAGACCCAGTACTTC. Protein product: CASSLMGVQETQYF.

In this sample, this clonotype turned up a few times. The genes are TRBV7-3 and TRBJ2-2, with TRBD1 matching over 7 bases. The CDR3 is made up of 16 amino acids. CDR1 and CDR2 from the germline V gene are SGHTA and FQGTGA. J lost 0 bases, V lost 5 bases, and 6 bases had no gene match. The CDR3 bases are TGTGCCAGCAGCCCACAGGGGCTCGCGAACACCGGGGAGCTGTTTTTT. Amino acid sequence: CASSPQGLANTGELFF. Drawing the rest from reference TRBV7-3 and TRBJ2-2, the complete variable domain is GAGVSQTPSNKVTEKGKYVELRCDPISGHTALYWYRQSLGQGPEFLIYFQGTGAADDSGLPNDRFFAVRPEGSVSTLKIQRTERGDSAVYLCASSPQGLANTGELFFGEGSRLTVL.

The rearrangement joins TRBV20-1 to TRBJ2-7, with D possibly TRBD1 on 6 matching bases. The CDR3 consists of 13 residues. Germline values: CDR1 DFQATT, CDR2 SNEGSKA (reference sequence). Trimming stripped 7 bases from V and 4 bases from J, with 17 bases between. As DNA, the CDR3 is TGCAGTGTAAGCGACGTAGGGGGATACGAGCAGTACTTC. Translated: CSVSDVGGYEQYF.

The genes are TRBV5-8 and TRBJ2-1; D tentatively reads TRBD1 or TRBD2 (7 bases each). Germline assignment: CDR1 SGHTS and CDR2 YDEGEE. The CDR3 length is 15 residues. V was pared by 0 bases and J by 6 bases, with 13 bases between. The CDR3 coding sequence is TGTGCCAGCAGCTTGGGACAGGGAGGGCGCAATGAGCAGTTCTTC. It translates to CASSLGQGGRNEQFF.

The chain joins TRBV7-2 to TRBJ2-3; D uncertain. Germline V gives CDR1 SGHTA, CDR2 FQGNSA. With 5 bases removed from V and 5 bases from J, the gap between germline ends came to 11 bases. CDR3 length equals 13 residues. The chain's CDR3 is CASSPAPQDTQYF. For the CDR3, the DNA is TGTGCCAGCAGCCCCGCCCCCCAAGATACGCAGTATTTT.

There are a few counts of this clonotype. The chain carries TRBV7-4 and TRBJ1-5; D is unclear. Germline loops: CDR1 SGHVT, CDR2 SQSDAQ. V gave up 0 bases and J gave up 5 bases, with 14 bases separating them. The CDR3 contains 16 residues. The DNA for the CDR3 is TGTGCCAGCAGCTTAGCCCTCCTGGGCGGATATCAGCCCCAGCATTTT. Amino acid sequence: CASSLALLGGYQPQHF.

This clonotype was counted a few times. V and J are TRBV12-3 or TRBV12-4 and TRBJ1-5; D call uncertain. The CDR3 is 13 residues long. Between the trimmed V and J ends, which lost 5 bases and 7 bases, there was a span of 12 bases. CDR3 DNA: TGTGCCAGCAGTGCCGCAGACCTCCAGCCCCAGCATTTT. Residues: CASSAADLQPQHF.

A few counts support this clonotype. This chain connects TRBV5-1 to TRBJ1-2; weak D call: TRBD1 (6 bases). Germline V gene lookup returns CDR1 SGHRS and CDR2 YFSETQ. The CDR3 length is 14 residues. V was trimmed by 3 bases and J by 4 bases, leaving 13 bases between them. CDR3 sequence: CASSSSGDGYGYTF. The CDR3 coding sequence is TGCGCCAGCAGCTCCTCAGGGGACGGCTATGGCTACACCTTC.

This rearrangement joins TRBV5-1 to TRBJ1-2; no firm D call. This CDR3 is 14 amino acids long. V lost 0 bases, J lost 4 bases, and 10 bases lay in between. CDR1 is SGHRS and CDR2 is YFSETQ in the germline V gene. The CDR3 nucleotides read TGCGCCAGCAGCTTGGATACCCTAGCCTATGGCTACACCTTC. Encoded protein: CASSLDTLAYGYTF.

This clonotype occurred a few times. This sequence joins TRBV7-2 and TRBJ1-4, with 10 bases aligning to TRBD1. The CDR3 length is 13 residues. V shed 5 bases and J 8 bases; nucleotides not matched to a gene: 2. Germline values: CDR1 SGHTA, CDR2 FQGNSA. The chain's CDR3 is CASSRDRGEKLFF. CDR3 coding DNA: TGTGCCAGCAGCCGGGACAGGGGCGAAAAACTGTTTTTT. The variable domain in full, completed from reference TRBV7-2 and TRBJ1-4, reads GAGVSQSPSNKVTEKGKDVELRCDPISGHTALYWYRQSLGQGLEFLIYFQGNSAPDKSGLPSDRFSAERTGGSVSTLTIQRTQQEDSAVYLCASSRDRGEKLFFGSGTQLSVL.

This clonotype was counted between two and nine times. The chain combines TRBV14 with TRBJ1-2; 7 bases agree with TRBD1. The CDR3 extends over 15 amino acids. Germline lookup yields CDR1 SGHDN and CDR2 FVKESK. With V trimmed by 4 bases and J by 7 bases, 12 bases remained unmatched. The CDR3 spells CASSREIGGEAGYTF. The CDR3 coding sequence is TGTGCCAGCAGCCGCGAAATAGGGGGCGAGGCTGGCTACACCTTC.

This clonotype has only a few counts. This sequence joins TRBV20-1 and TRBJ2-5; the D gene is possibly TRBD1 (6 bases). The CDR3 is made up of 13 amino acids. The V gene lost 4 bases and the J gene lost 5 bases, with 14 bases spanning the gap. Germline CDR1 is DFQATT and CDR2 is SNEGSKA (reference sequence). The CDR3 DNA is TGCAGTGCTACCGCCGGGACAATGGAGACCCAGTACTTC. This encodes CSATAGTMETQYF.

The chain combines TRBV11-2 with TRBJ2-5; a weak D match, TRBD2 (5 bases). The germline CDR1 and CDR2 sequences are SGHAT and FQNNGV. This CDR3 contains 14 residues. Between the trimmed V and J ends, which lost 2 bases and 1 base, there was a span of 8 bases. The CDR3 coding sequence is TGTGCCAGCAGCTTAAGGCGGGCCCAAGAGACCCAGTACTTC. It encodes CASSLRRAQETQYF.

This clonotype was detected a few times. This sequence joins TRBV2 and TRBJ2-2, with D hard to call. V was shortened by 4 bases and J by 1 base, with 7 bases between the two germline ends. This CDR3 is 14 amino acids long. The V gene's germline CDR1 is SNHLY and CDR2 FYNNEI. CDR3 nucleotide sequence: TGTGCCAGCAGTGTGGGTGTGAACACCGGGGAGCTGTTTTTT. Encoded protein: CASSVGVNTGELFF.

This clonotype has only a few counts. This sequence joins TRBV11-3 and TRBJ2-3; maybe TRBD2 (6 bases). The CDR3 consists of 15 residues. Trimming took off 4 bases at V and 4 bases at J, with 15 bases between the two ends. From germline, CDR1 is SGHNT and CDR2 YENEEA. DNA for the CDR3: TGTGCCAGCAGCTCCCATTCGGGGGATGCAGATACGCAGTATTTT. This translates into CASSSHSGDADTQYF.

This clonotype was counted only a few times. The rearrangement joins TRBV4-2 to TRBJ2-5; D is uncertain. CDR1 is LGHNA, CDR2 YNFKEQ, per germline. Trimming removed 0 bases at V and 0 bases at J, with 11 bases between. The CDR3 spans 16 residues. CDR3 nucleotides: TGTGCCAGCAGCCAAGAGGGGAACAGAAACCAAGAGACCCAGTACTTC. This encodes CASSQEGNRNQETQYF.